Detailed here is one TCR beta chain. What it recognizes is unknown. Trimming pared 11 bases from V and 4 bases from J, leaving 23 bases between. The CDR3 runs 15 residues. Germline V lookup: CDR1 ENHRY, CDR2 SYGVKD. The data belong to a study of T cell repertoires in cytomegalovirus infection. For the study at large: Indications came from public TCR beta signatures; they pointed to CMV infection and to a matching HLA type.

The study, taken as a whole, reports: Cumulative public TCR beta family frequency identified carriers of CMV plus the relevant HLA. CMV-specific HLA-C-restricted TCR beta clonotypes dominated the ex vivo response.

TCRdb called the reads again in MiXCR, with one record for every CDR3 protein. The sample has 55,000 to 85,000 distinct CDR3 sequences, roughly 22% seen once. The starting material was CD8+ T cells from cultured PBMCs, obtained from culture after CMV antigen stimulation. The receptor was isolated from a human donor in good health (CMV status not recorded). Some clones in this sample may be carry-over from other donors' samples. The V call is TRBV10-3, the J call TRBJ1-2, with D perhaps TRBD1 (5 bases). CDR3 sequence: CASGGERGSSYGYTF. CDR3 nucleotides: TGTGCCTCGGGAGGTGAAAGGGGTTCATCCTATGGCTACACCTTC.